This is a list of T cell receptor beta chains from one sample in a study of human T cells and chemical hapten exposure. One entry per CDR3 protein results from TCRdb running MiXCR on the RACE reads. The repertoire includes about 130,000 distinct CDR3 sequences, approximately 9.1% of them detected once, and 1.5% to 2% sits in the top ten. Sequenced material: whole blood. These receptors originate from a male donor in good health. Some clones in this sample may be carry-over from other donors' samples. The CDR3 runs from the conserved cysteine through the conserved F or W.

V,CDR3
TRBV5-1,CASSLGEGGSVDTQYF
TRBV20-1,CSAIGGTNTEAFF
TRBV7-9,CASSLERSSEKLFF
TRBV7-9,CASSLGTSGNIQYF
TRBV2,CASSDLNYGYTF
TRBV14,CASSQHSKDTKSEFF
TRBV7-9,CASSLEQGMNTEAFF
TRBV29-1,CSVSKGPGDSGANVLTF
TRBV6-2/TRBV6-3,CASSQNTGGGNSPLHF
TRBV3-1,CASSHSTGGRATDTQYF
TRBV6-5,CASRVSGGTPNEQFF
TRBV2,CASSDRIYEQYF
TRBV7-9,CASSSSRDRAGTEAFF
TRBV18,CASSPTRRNNEQLF
TRBV29-1,CSVDPGTSGINEQFF
TRBV20-1,CSAPLAGDHNEQFF
TRBV29-1,CSALGLAATGELFF
TRBV3-1,CASSHDSQGEQFF
TRBV29-1,CSQRSADTQYF
TRBV15,CATSRVQGAREQYF
TRBV5-1,CASSLARGSYNEQFF
TRBV12-3/TRBV12-4,CASSLSQGAYNEQYF
TRBV29-1,CSVRTGGTEAFF
TRBV14,CASSQDLAGEAFF
TRBV27,CASSLRSTGELSF
TRBV7-9,CASSLRRGAAAYEQYF
TRBV20-1,CSATTGAPTDTQYF
TRBV5-6,CASSPPGKAWDTQYF
TRBV6-5,CASSYNRVSGNTIYF
TRBV9,CASSVDRVNTEAFF
TRBV12-3/TRBV12-4,CASSLRTTNQPQHF
TRBV4-3,CASSPDRGLGYTF
TRBV6-5,CASSGTGFYEQYF
TRBV5-1,CASSSHGQSNTEAFF
TRBV29-1,CSAKTGTGVNIQYF
TRBV6-2/TRBV6-3,CASTGAEYPSGEQFF
TRBV5-1,CATSTGGGETQYF
TRBV7-7,CASSPNRARETQYF